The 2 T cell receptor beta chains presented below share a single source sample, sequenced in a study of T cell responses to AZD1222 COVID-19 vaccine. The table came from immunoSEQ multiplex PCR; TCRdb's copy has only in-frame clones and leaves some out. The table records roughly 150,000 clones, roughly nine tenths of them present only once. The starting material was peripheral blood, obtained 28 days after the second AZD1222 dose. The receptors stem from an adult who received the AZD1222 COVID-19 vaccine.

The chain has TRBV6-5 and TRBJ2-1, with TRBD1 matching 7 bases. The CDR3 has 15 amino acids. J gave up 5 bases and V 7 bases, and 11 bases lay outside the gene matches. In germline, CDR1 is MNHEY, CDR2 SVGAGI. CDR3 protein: CASKGIRGLNNEQFF. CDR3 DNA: TGTGCCAGCAAGGGAATCAGGGGGTTAAACAATGAGCAGTTCTTC.

For the CDR3, the DNA is TGTGCCAGCAGTGAAGACCGGGACAGGAGCTCCTATAATTCACCCCTCCACTTT. It specifies CASSEDRDRSSYNSPLHF. The rearrangement links TRBV25-1 to TRBJ1-6, with 8 bases lining up with TRBD1. Losses at the gene ends were 2 bases for V and 0 bases for J; bases not matched to a gene: 6. The CDR3 runs 18 residues. Germline CDR1 MGHDK, CDR2 SYGVNS.